The entry below describes one T cell receptor beta chain. Germline CDR1 and CDR2: DFQATT and SNEGSKA (reference sequence). The CDR3 totals 15 residues. V trimming: 3 bases; J trimming: 5 bases; junction bases outside the gene matches: 10. The data were obtained in a study of T-cell reconstitution after alpha-beta-depleted transplantation in children. TCRbeta library construction was performed incorporating unique molecular identifiers. One entry per CDR3 protein, called by TCRdb with MiXCR from the PCR reads. The sample has about 250,000 distinct CDR3 sequences; around 25% are singletons. This receptor was taken from a female patient between 2 and 15 years old who had a stem cell transplant for congenital amegakaryocytic thrombocytopenia, so the T cells may come from the graft donor. Source: PBMCs, mostly from graft donor cells, taken 360 days after TCRalphabeta/CD19-depleted stem cell transplant. The rearrangement uses TRBV20-1 and TRBJ2-5; TRBD2 matches 9 bases. The CDR3 reads CSASRPGLADETQYF. CDR3 in DNA: TGCAGTGCTAGTCGGCCGGGACTAGCAGACGAGACCCAGTACTTC.